The 25 T cell receptor beta chains presented below share a single source sample, sequenced in a study of blood T cell repertoires in COVID-19. Sequenced by immunoSEQ multiplex PCR; TCRdb stores in-frame clones only, minus some. Of over 100,000 clones listed, about 85% were seen once; the top ten hold around 2%. Sample: peripheral blood. These receptors were taken from a man aged 50-59 years with active COVID-19.

The chain couples TRBV7-9 to TRBJ2-2, with 7 bases identical to TRBD2. The CDR3 length is 16 residues. Trimming at V came to 6 bases and at J to 7 bases, leaving 14 bases not matched to a gene. Germline CDR1 and CDR2: SEHNR and FQNEAQ (reference sequence). The CDR3 region is CASRKPQRGDLGELFF. CDR3 DNA: TGTGCCAGCAGGAAGCCTCAACGGGGGGATCTCGGGGAGCTGTTTTTT.

This chain links TRBV15 with TRBJ1-2; D might be TRBD1 (6 bases). Germline V lookup: CDR1 LNHNV, CDR2 YYDKDF (reference sequence). This CDR3 comprises 14 residues. V was cut by 3 bases and J by 5 bases, with 13 bases left in between. This chain's CDR3 is CATSRDSLLYGYTF. The CDR3 DNA sequence: TGTGCCACCAGCAGGGACAGCCTCTTATATGGCTACACCTTC.

This clone has only one observation. DNA for the CDR3: TGTGCCAGCAGTCTTCCCGTAGGGAGCGAGCAGTACTTC. As protein: CASSLPVGSEQYF. The J gene is TRBJ2-7, the V gene TRBV5-6; D might be TRBD2 (5 bases). Germline V lookup: CDR1 SGHDT, CDR2 YYEEEE. V was pared by 5 bases and J by 6 bases, with 15 bases between. This CDR3 contains 13 residues.

The chain recombines TRBV5-1 with TRBJ1-2; 8 bases are shared with TRBD1. Germline V gene data show CDR1 as SGHRS and CDR2 as YFSETQ. The CDR3 spans 14 residues. The junction had 3 bases not matched to a gene; V was cut back by 3 bases and J by 2 bases. CDR3 amino acids: CASSSGQENYGYTF. CDR3 DNA: TGCGCCAGCAGCTCGGGACAGGAGAACTATGGCTACACCTTC.

The V and J genes are TRBV3-1 (or the pseudogene TRBV3-2) and TRBJ1-4; D gene ambiguous. CDR1 is LGHDT, CDR2 YNNKEL, per germline (reference sequence). Trimming removed 4 bases at V and 7 bases at J, with 10 bases between. This CDR3 spans 13 amino acids. The CDR3 region is CASSPSGGEKLFF. The CDR3 DNA reads TGTGCCAGCAGCCCGTCGGGTGGTGAAAAACTGTTTTTT.

The rearrangement uses TRBV19 and TRBJ2-5, with D tentatively TRBD1 (6 bases). Trimming removed 5 bases at V and 5 bases at J, with 15 bases between. CDR1 is LNHDA and CDR2 is SQIVND in the germline V gene (reference sequence). The CDR3 consists of 14 residues. The CDR3 is CASSLPGHWETQYF. The CDR3 bases are TGTGCCAGTAGTCTCCCGGGACATTGGGAGACCCAGTACTTC.

This clone was counted between two and nine times. V gene TRBV7-9 combines with J gene TRBJ1-6, with 10 bases that match TRBD1. CDR3 length: 15 residues. J gave up 9 bases and V 3 bases, and 5 bases lay outside the gene matches. CDR1 and CDR2 (germline): SEHNR, FQNEAQ (reference sequence). CDR3 sequence: CASSFETGGGSPLHF. CDR3 bases: TGTGCCAGCAGCTTTGAGACAGGGGGCGGTTCACCCCTCCACTTT.

J is TRBJ1-2 and V is TRBV6-5; 9 bases align to TRBD1. Germline V gene lookup returns CDR1 MNHEY and CDR2 SVGAGI. The CDR3 runs to 13 residues. V lost 5 bases and J lost 8; bases outside the gene matches: 6. The CDR3 loop reads CASSNRGRGGYTF. The CDR3 DNA reads as TGTGCCAGCAGTAACAGGGGGCGAGGAGGCTACACCTTC.

This chain uses TRBV7-9 with TRBJ2-7; D gene unclear. V was clipped by 7 bases and J by 3 bases, with 7 bases between them. CDR1 and CDR2 (germline): SEHNR, FQNEAQ (reference sequence). The CDR3 has 11 amino acids. The CDR3 sequence: CASTPFYEQYF. CDR3 sequence (DNA): TGTGCCAGCACCCCCTTCTACGAGCAGTACTTC. Combining the CDR3 with reference TRBV7-9 and TRBJ2-7 gives the whole variable domain DTGVSQNPRHKITKRGQNVTFRCDPISEHNRLYWYRQTLGQGPEFLTYFQNEAQLEKSRLLSDRFSAERPKGSFSTLEIQRTEQGDSAMYLCASTPFYEQYFGPGTRLTVT.

This chain joins TRBV4-1 and TRBJ2-3, with TRBD2 matching over 15 bases. The CDR3 has 16 amino acids. Germline V gene sequence: CDR1 MGHRA, CDR2 YSYEKL. V was pared by 4 bases and J by 7 bases, with 6 bases of the junction left unmatched. CDR3: CASSPGLAGGANTQYF. Written as DNA, the CDR3 is TGCGCCAGCAGCCCTGGACTAGCGGGGGGGGCAAATACGCAGTATTTT.

This rearrangement joins TRBV19 to TRBJ1-2; possibly TRBD1 for D (6 bases). Germline V gene sequence: CDR1 LNHDA, CDR2 SQIVND (reference sequence). The CDR3 loop spans 11 amino acids. V lost 5 bases to trimming and J lost 10 bases, with 11 bases between them. The CDR3 loop reads CASSPGAYYTF. Written as DNA, the CDR3 is TGTGCCAGTAGTCCAGGGGCCTACTACACCTTC.

The rearrangement links TRBV5-1 to TRBJ2-1, with D possibly TRBD1 on 6 matching bases. V shed 3 bases and J shed 7 bases, with 17 bases lying between them. Germline loops: CDR1 SGHRS, CDR2 YFSETQ. The CDR3 spans 15 residues. The CDR3 DNA sequence: TGCGCCAGCAGCTACGACCGGAAACAGGGAAATGAGCAGTTCTTC. Translation: CASSYDRKQGNEQFF.

The chain couples TRBV5-4 to TRBJ2-3; TRBD2 matches 12 bases. The CDR3 has 16 amino acids. Germline V gives CDR1 SGHNT, CDR2 YYREEE (reference sequence). Germline trimming cut 3 bases from V and 4 bases from J; bases unmatched to any gene: 6. The CDR3 is CASSYPSGGAPDTQYF. CDR3 nucleotide sequence: TGTGCCAGCAGCTATCCTAGCGGGGGGGCCCCAGATACGCAGTATTTT.

The chain carries TRBV14 and TRBJ2-2; D possibly corresponds to TRBD2 (6 bases). Trimming stripped 4 bases from V and 6 bases from J, with 15 bases between. The CDR3 is 15 residues long. Germline V gene data show CDR1 as SGHDN and CDR2 as FVKESK. In DNA, the CDR3 is TGTGCCAGCAGCCCCCGGGGACTTCCCCCCGGGGAGCTGTTTTTT. Its protein is CASSPRGLPPGELFF. Combining the CDR3 with reference TRBV14 and TRBJ2-2 gives the whole variable domain EAGVTQFPSHSVIEKGQTVTLRCDPISGHDNLYWYRRVMGKEIKFLLHFVKESKQDESGMPNNRFLAERTGGTYSTLKVQPAELEDSGVYFCASSPRGLPPGELFFGEGSRLTVL.

This rearrangement joins TRBV10-3 to TRBJ2-3; 8 bases match TRBD2. CDR3 size: 14 residues. Germline CDR1 ENHRY, CDR2 SYGVKD. V shed 10 bases and J 4 bases; nucleotides not matched to a gene: 10. The CDR3 DNA reads TGTGCCACCGAGACTAGCGAAGTTGCAGATACGCAGTATTTT. Translated, it gives CATETSEVADTQYF.

V is TRBV19 and J is TRBJ2-1, with 9 positions matching TRBD1. This CDR3 has 13 residues. Germline V gene data show CDR1 as LNHDA and CDR2 as SQIVND (reference sequence). V shed 4 bases and J 12 bases; nucleotides not matched to a gene: 7. This CDR3 reads CASSSGQGLRQFF. CDR3 bases: TGTGCCAGTAGTAGTGGACAGGGGCTTAGGCAGTTCTTC.

The V and J genes are TRBV5-1 and TRBJ2-3, with 7 bases fitting TRBD1. With 2 bases clipped from V and 4 bases from J, the junction kept 7 bases outside the gene matches. CDR1 and CDR2 from the germline V gene are SGHRS and YFSETQ. This CDR3 is built from 15 residues. CDR3: CASSFLGTGADTQYF. CDR3 in DNA: TGCGCCAGCAGCTTTTTAGGAACAGGGGCAGATACGCAGTATTTT.

The V gene is TRBV24-1, the J gene TRBJ2-7, with D maybe TRBD1 (5 bases). Germline CDR1 and CDR2: KGHDR and SFDVKD. The germline V and J ends were trimmed by 3 bases and 2 bases, with 10 bases remaining between them. This CDR3 has 14 amino acids. Written as DNA, the CDR3 is TGTGCCACCAGTGATCTCCGGACAACCTACGAGCAGTACTTC. It translates to CATSDLRTTYEQYF.

The CDR3 nucleotides read TGCGCCAGCAGCCAAGGCTCCAGTAGCAACTATGGCTACACCTTC. Protein: CASSQGSSSNYGYTF. The rearrangement joins TRBV4-1 to TRBJ1-2; no clear D. V was pared by 1 base and J by 2 bases, with 11 bases between. The length of the CDR3 is 15 residues. CDR1 is MGHRA, CDR2 YSYEKL, per germline.

The chain links TRBV20-1 to TRBJ1-1; D unclear. V was shortened by 5 bases and J by 3 bases, with 7 bases between the two germline ends. Germline CDR1 and CDR2: DFQATT and SNEGSKA (reference sequence). CDR3 length: 11 amino acids. The CDR3 sequence: CSAAEDTEAFF. The CDR3, as DNA: TGCAGTGCTGCTGAGGACACTGAAGCTTTCTTT.

The J gene is TRBJ2-1, the V gene TRBV5-5, with D perhaps TRBD1 (5 bases). The germline CDR1 and CDR2 sequences are SGHKS and YYEKEE (reference sequence). The CDR3 is 15 residues long. V gave up 0 bases and J gave up 6 bases, with 13 bases separating them. The CDR3 loop reads CASSLGGHLINEQFF. CDR3 nucleotides: TGTGCCAGCAGCTTGGGCGGACACCTGATCAATGAGCAGTTCTTC.

This CDR3 reads CASSSYLPGVHEQYF. The CDR3 region has the DNA TGTGCCAGCAGTTCCTACCTGCCGGGGGTCCACGAGCAGTACTTC. The chain recombines TRBV6-2 or TRBV6-3 with TRBJ2-7; D is perhaps TRBD2 (6 bases). V was pared by 4 bases and J by 5 bases, with 18 bases between. The germline CDR1 and CDR2 sequences are MNHEY and SVGEGT. This CDR3 has 15 amino acids.

The gene calls are TRBV7-9 and TRBJ2-7, with TRBD1 identical over 8 bases. The CDR3 consists of 12 residues. Germline values: CDR1 SEHNR, CDR2 FQNEAQ (reference sequence). V gave up 2 bases and J gave up 6 bases; unmatched junction bases: 0. CDR3 amino acids: CASSLTGGEQYF. CDR3 in DNA: TGTGCCAGCAGCTTAACAGGGGGCGAGCAGTACTTC.

This chain uses TRBV5-6 with TRBJ1-2; D is perhaps TRBD1 (5 bases). The V gene lost 4 bases and the J gene lost 1 base, with 11 bases spanning the gap. The CDR3 is 14 residues long. Looked up from germline, CDR1 is SGHDT and CDR2 is YYEEEE. Written as DNA, the CDR3 is TGTGCCAGCAGCGTGGGACGAGGTAACTATGGCTACACCTTC. Encoded protein: CASSVGRGNYGYTF.

V gene TRBV11-3 combines with J gene TRBJ2-5; D perhaps matches TRBD1 (6 bases). Trimming left V 5 bases short and J 2 bases short, with 12 bases between. This CDR3 has 14 residues. Germline CDR1 SGHNT, CDR2 YENEEA. The DNA for the CDR3 is TGTGCCAGCAGCCAAAGGGACAAGCAAGAGACCCAGTACTTC. As protein: CASSQRDKQETQYF.